These 17 T cell receptor beta chains came from one sample sequenced in a study of T-cell memory formation after mild COVID-19 (dated by TCRdb to the early 2020s). Libraries were made using 5' RACE. Instrument used: Illumina NovaSeq 6000. TCRdb reprocessing: public reads trimmed at Q25 with fastp, clones called with MiXCR, in-frame beta chains kept. Each CDR3 protein appears once, grouped with its most common genes and DNA. This sample is represented by about 620,000 distinct CDR3 sequences; 18% of them were singletons. Around 13% of the sample comes from the top ten. Specimen: PBMCs or a T cell subset sorted from them (not recorded which). The receptors originated from an adult woman who had mild COVID-19 (a few samples of this study predate the infection). The sample titles of this study are shuffled in the database, so cell type and time point are left out; the donor was told from shared clones.

The rearrangement links TRBV20-1 to TRBJ2-5; TRBD2 is a possible D gene (6 bases). Germline V CDR1 and CDR2: DFQATT, SNEGSKA (reference sequence). V lost 4 bases, J lost 4 bases, and 16 bases lay in between. The CDR3 loop spans 14 amino acids. Written as DNA, the CDR3 is TGCAGTGCTACTCCGGGACTGGGGGGAGAGACCCAGTACTTC. This encodes CSATPGLGGETQYF.

The chain uses TRBV7-3 and TRBJ1-6; D may be TRBD1 (5 bases). Trimming cost V 3 bases and J 6 bases, with 9 bases left between them. Germline V gives CDR1 SGHTA, CDR2 FQGTGA. There are 14 residues in the CDR3. The DNA for the CDR3 is TGTGCCAGCAGCTTCGGACAAAGTAATTCACCCCTCCACTTT. Translating it yields CASSFGQSNSPLHF.

The chain links TRBV3-1 to TRBJ2-3; 13 bases align to TRBD2. The CDR3 extends over 16 amino acids. J gave up 3 bases and V 4 bases, and 4 bases lay outside the gene matches. CDR1 and CDR2 from the germline V gene are LGHDT and YNNKEL (reference sequence). CDR3 region: CASSPRTSGRTDTQYF. In nucleotides, the CDR3 is TGTGCCAGCAGCCCTAGGACTAGCGGGAGAACAGATACGCAGTATTTT.

This clonotype was picked up a small number of times. The chain recombines TRBV2 with TRBJ2-5, with TRBD1 identical over 11 bases. This CDR3 spans 14 amino acids. Trimming cost V 6 bases and J 5 bases; bases outside gene matches: 5. Germline values: CDR1 SNHLY, CDR2 FYNNEI. The chain's CDR3 is CASREGQGDETQYF. The CDR3 DNA reads as TGTGCCAGCAGAGAGGGACAGGGGGATGAGACCCAGTACTTC.

This clonotype was seen more than once but under ten times. The V and J genes are TRBV7-2 and TRBJ1-2, with D perhaps matching TRBD1 (5 bases). The V end lost 1 base, the J end lost 7 bases, and 19 bases lay between the germline ends. Per germline, CDR1 SGHTA and CDR2 FQGNSA. The CDR3 spans 16 residues. The CDR3 spells CASSLVGYGQIIGYTF. CDR3 in DNA: TGTGCCAGCAGCTTAGTCGGTTACGGACAAATCATTGGCTACACCTTC.

This clonotype was seen more than once but under ten times. The chain uses TRBV27 and TRBJ1-1; D is unresolved. Germline values: CDR1 MNHEY, CDR2 SMNVEV (reference sequence). The CDR3 runs to 14 residues. V was trimmed by 5 bases and J by 3 bases, leaving 13 bases between them. CDR3 sequence reads: CASSPEIADTEAFF. DNA of the CDR3: TGTGCCAGCAGTCCGGAAATAGCGGACACTGAAGCTTTCTTT.

J is TRBJ1-2 and V is TRBV12-3 or TRBV12-4; D may be TRBD1 (6 bases). Trimming pared 6 bases from V and 4 bases from J, leaving 18 bases between. The CDR3 is 15 amino acids. Written as DNA, the CDR3 is TGTGCCAGCAGAAATACCGGGACATATGTCTATGGCTACACCTTC. Amino acid sequence: CASRNTGTYVYGYTF.

The chain recombines TRBV7-3 with TRBJ2-3; the D gene is possibly TRBD2 (7 bases). This CDR3 contains 16 residues. With 1 base removed from V and 5 bases from J, the gap between germline ends came to 16 bases. Germline V gene sequence: CDR1 SGHTA, CDR2 FQGTGA. DNA of the CDR3: TGTGCCAGCAGCTTAATGGGCGGGGGCCATGGAGATACGCAGTATTTT. Translating it yields CASSLMGGGHGDTQYF. The full variable domain, with the rest looked up from reference TRBV7-3 and TRBJ2-3, is GAGVSQTPSNKVTEKGKYVELRCDPISGHTALYWYRQSLGQGPEFLIYFQGTGAADDSGLPNDRFFAVRPEGSVSTLKIQRTERGDSAVYLCASSLMGGGHGDTQYFGPGTRLTVL.

In this sample, this clonotype turned up a few times. The rearrangement links TRBV2 to TRBJ2-2, with 9 bases that match TRBD1. This CDR3 region has 15 residues. With V trimmed by 6 bases and J by 4 bases, 6 bases remained unmatched. CDR1 is SNHLY and CDR2 is FYNNEI in the germline V gene. The CDR3 region is CASRGTGSVTGELFF. The CDR3 nucleotides read TGTGCCAGCAGGGGGACAGGGTCAGTCACCGGGGAGCTGTTTTTT.

The V and J genes are TRBV20-1 and TRBJ2-1; 8 nucleotides agree with TRBD1. With 4 bases clipped from V and 3 bases from J, the junction kept 5 bases outside the gene matches. This CDR3 is built from 14 residues. Germline assignment: CDR1 DFQATT and CDR2 SNEGSKA (reference sequence). CDR3 in amino acids: CSAISGTGYNEQFF. The DNA of the CDR3 is TGCAGTGCTATTTCCGGGACAGGCTACAATGAGCAGTTCTTC.

This clonotype was seen a few times. The chain's CDR3 is CATSDLPANTGELFF. The CDR3, as DNA: TGTGCCACCAGTGATCTTCCAGCGAACACCGGGGAGCTGTTTTTT. The chain employs TRBV24-1 and TRBJ2-2; D not certain. Per germline, CDR1 KGHDR and CDR2 SFDVKD. The germline V and J ends were trimmed by 3 bases and 0 bases, with 7 bases remaining between them. The CDR3 is 15 residues long.

This clonotype was detected only a few times. The chain employs TRBV20-1 and TRBJ2-4; tentatively, D is TRBD2 (6 bases). V lost 6 bases and J 1 base, leaving 13 bases between the germline ends. Germline CDR1 is DFQATT and CDR2 is SNEGSKA (reference sequence). CDR3 length equals 14 residues. The CDR3 sequence is CSAPNAGAKNIQYF. The DNA of the CDR3 is TGCAGTGCCCCGAATGCGGGGGCCAAAAACATTCAGTACTTC.

The chain couples TRBV5-6 to TRBJ2-3; either TRBD1 or TRBD2 may fit D (7 bases each). CDR1 is SGHDT, CDR2 YYEEEE, per germline. V lost 2 bases to trimming and J lost 4 bases, with 23 bases between them. This CDR3 is built from 18 residues. The DNA of the CDR3 is TGTGCCAGCAGCTTAGGGGGCCAGGGCGGGAGTTTAGCAGATACGCAGTATTTT. Its protein is CASSLGGQGGSLADTQYF. Full variable domain (remainder filled in from reference TRBV5-6 and TRBJ2-3): DAGVTQSPTHLIKTRGQQVTLRCSPKSGHDTVSWYQQALGQGPQFIFQYYEEEERQRGNFPDRFSGHQFPNYSSELNVNALLLGDSALYLCASSLGGQGGSLADTQYFGPGTRLTVL.

There are a few counts of this clonotype. The chain recombines TRBV6-1 with TRBJ2-1; TRBD1 agrees at 7 bases. The germline CDR1 and CDR2 sequences are MNHNS and SASEGT. The CDR3 runs to 13 residues. J gave up 12 bases and V 7 bases, and 12 bases lay outside the gene matches. The CDR3 sequence: CASNPGTVSTQFF. The CDR3 DNA follows: TGTGCCAGCAACCCCGGGACAGTTTCGACGCAGTTCTTC.

This clonotype was seen repeatedly, ten times or more. This rearrangement joins TRBV5-1 to TRBJ2-1; TRBD1 matches 8 bases. CDR3 size: 15 residues. From germline, CDR1 is SGHRS and CDR2 YFSETQ. V lost 0 bases to trimming and J lost 2 bases; unmatched junction nucleotides: 1. DNA for the CDR3: TGCGCCAGCAGCTTGGCAGGGGGCACCTACAATGAGCAGTTCTTC. The encoded protein is CASSLAGGTYNEQFF.

The CDR3 DNA follows: TGTGCCATCAGTGCCGGGACCCTTGGAAACACCATATATTTT. Its translation is CAISAGTLGNTIYF. The rearrangement joins TRBV10-3 to TRBJ1-3; possibly TRBD1 for D (5 bases). Deletions cut 4 bases from V and 3 bases from J, with 10 bases between. Germline CDR1 ENHRY, CDR2 SYGVKD. The CDR3 totals 14 residues.

This clonotype has only a few counts. The chain employs TRBV12-3 or TRBV12-4 and TRBJ1-2; the D gene is possibly TRBD1 (5 bases). V lost 0 bases and J lost 0, with 8 bases in between. This CDR3 comprises 15 residues. The CDR3 DNA reads as TGTGCCAGCAGTTTAGCGGGGGGTGCTAACTATGGCTACACCTTC. This encodes CASSLAGGANYGYTF.